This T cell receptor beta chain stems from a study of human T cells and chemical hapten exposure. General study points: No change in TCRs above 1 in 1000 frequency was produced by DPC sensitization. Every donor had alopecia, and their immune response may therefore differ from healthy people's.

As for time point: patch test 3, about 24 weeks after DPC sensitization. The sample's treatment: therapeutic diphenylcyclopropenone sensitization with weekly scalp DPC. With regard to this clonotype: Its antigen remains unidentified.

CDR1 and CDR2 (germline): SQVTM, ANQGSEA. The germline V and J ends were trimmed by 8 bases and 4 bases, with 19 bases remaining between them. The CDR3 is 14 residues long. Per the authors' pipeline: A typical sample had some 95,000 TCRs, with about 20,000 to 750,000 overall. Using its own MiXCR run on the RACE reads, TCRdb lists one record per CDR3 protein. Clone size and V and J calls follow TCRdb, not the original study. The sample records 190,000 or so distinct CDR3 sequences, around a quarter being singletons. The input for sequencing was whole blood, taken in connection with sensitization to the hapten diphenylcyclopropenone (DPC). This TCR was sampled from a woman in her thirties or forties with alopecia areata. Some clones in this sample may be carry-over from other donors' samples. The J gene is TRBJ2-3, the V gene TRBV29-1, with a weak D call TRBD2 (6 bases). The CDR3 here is CSQALGEVADTQYF. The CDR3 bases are TGCAGCCAAGCCTTGGGGGAGGTCGCAGATACGCAGTATTTT.